The rows below give T cell receptor beta chains drawn from one sample of a study of blood T cell repertoires in COVID-19. Measured with immunoSEQ multiplex PCR; TCRdb has only the in-frame clones, and not every one. Of 160,000 or so clones listed, about 90% were seen once; the top ten hold 2.5% to 3%. Sequenced: peripheral blood. The receptor set was obtained from a man between 60 and 75 years old with acute or convalescent COVID-19. The CDR3 runs from the conserved cysteine through the conserved F or W. A D gene is named only where the DNA matches it firmly. Size tells how often a clone was seen (once, few, many) or the class of an expanded clone, and some rows leave it out.

j_call: TRBJ1-2
clone_size: NA
d_call: NA
v_call: TRBV7-3
cdr3_nt: TGTGCCAGCAGCTTCGGACAATATGATGGCTACACCTTC
cdr3_aa: CASSFGQYDGYTF

j_call: TRBJ1-6
clone_size: NA
d_call: NA
v_call: TRBV7-9
cdr3_nt: TGTGCCAGCAGCTTAGCGTTGTCACCAGGGTCGCCCAGTAAGTCACCCCTCCACTTT
cdr3_aa: CASSLALSPGSPSKSPLHF

j_call: TRBJ2-5
clone_size: NA
d_call: TRBD1
v_call: TRBV5-4
cdr3_nt: TGTGCCAGCACTAGGAACAGGGGAAAGGAGACCCAGTACTTC
cdr3_aa: CASTRNRGKETQYF

j_call: TRBJ1-1
clone_size: once
d_call: NA
v_call: TRBV27
cdr3_nt: TGTGCCAGCAGTTTAGGGCAGAACACTGAAGCTTTCTTT
cdr3_aa: CASSLGQNTEAFF

j_call: TRBJ2-1
clone_size: NA
d_call: TRBD2
v_call: TRBV11-3
cdr3_nt: TGTGCCAGCAGCCCAGAGCGGGGGGGCCTAGAGGACAATGAGCAGTTCTTC
cdr3_aa: CASSPERGGLEDNEQFF

j_call: TRBJ2-7
clone_size: NA
d_call: TRBD2
v_call: TRBV5-4
cdr3_nt: TGTGCCAGCAGCTGGGGGGGGACCTACGAGCAGTACTTC
cdr3_aa: CASSWGGTYEQYF

j_call: TRBJ1-4
clone_size: NA
d_call: NA
v_call: TRBV6-5
cdr3_nt: TGTGCCAGCAGCTCGACAGGCTTTAATGAAAAACTGTTTTTT
cdr3_aa: CASSSTGFNEKLFF

j_call: TRBJ1-1
clone_size: NA
d_call: NA
v_call: TRBV7-6
cdr3_nt: TGTGCCAGCAGCTTGGCAGAGAACACTGAAGCTTTCTTT
cdr3_aa: CASSLAENTEAFF

j_call: TRBJ2-3
clone_size: NA
d_call: NA
v_call: TRBV24-1
cdr3_nt: TGTGCCACCAGTGATCCAACGGGGGGCCCGGATACGCAGTATTTT
cdr3_aa: CATSDPTGGPDTQYF

j_call: TRBJ2-1
clone_size: NA
d_call: TRBD2
v_call: TRBV5-1
cdr3_nt: TGCGCCAGCAGCTTGCCGGGGGGAAGCGGGGAGCAGTTCTTC
cdr3_aa: CASSLPGGSGEQFF

j_call: TRBJ2-3
clone_size: NA
d_call: TRBD2
v_call: TRBV6-5
cdr3_nt: TGTGCCAGCAGTTGGCTAGCGGGGCGCACAGATACGCAGTATTTT
cdr3_aa: CASSWLAGRTDTQYF

j_call: TRBJ1-4
clone_size: NA
d_call: NA
v_call: TRBV3-1/TRBV3-2
cdr3_nt: TGTGCCAGCAGCCATAGGGAAGGGGGTGAAAAACTGTTTTTT
cdr3_aa: CASSHREGGEKLFF

j_call: TRBJ2-1
clone_size: NA
d_call: TRBD1
v_call: TRBV6-5
cdr3_nt: TGTGCCAGCATCCCGGACAGGGGGGCATACAATGAGCAGTTCTTC
cdr3_aa: CASIPDRGAYNEQFF

j_call: TRBJ1-2
clone_size: NA
d_call: TRBD1
v_call: TRBV6-5
cdr3_nt: TGTGCCAGCAAAAGACAGGGGGCTTATGGCTACACCTTC
cdr3_aa: CASKRQGAYGYTF

j_call: TRBJ2-3
clone_size: NA
d_call: NA
v_call: TRBV5-6
cdr3_nt: TGTGCCAGCAGCTTTAACCGAGCAGATACGCAGTATTTT
cdr3_aa: CASSFNRADTQYF

j_call: TRBJ1-2
clone_size: few
d_call: NA
v_call: TRBV9
cdr3_nt: TGTGCCAGCAGCGCCGCGGGCGCCGTTCCCTCTGGTGGCTACACCTTC
cdr3_aa: CASSAAGAVPSGGYTF

j_call: TRBJ1-5
clone_size: NA
d_call: NA
v_call: TRBV5-8
cdr3_nt: TGTGCCAGCAGCCCACTGGCCGGGTCCCATCGTTCTCAGCCCCAGCATTTT
cdr3_aa: CASSPLAGSHRSQPQHF

j_call: TRBJ2-1
clone_size: NA
d_call: TRBD2
v_call: TRBV7-8
cdr3_nt: TGTGCCAGCAGCCGAGGACTAGCGTACAATGAGCAGTTCTTC
cdr3_aa: CASSRGLAYNEQFF

j_call: TRBJ1-2
clone_size: NA
d_call: NA
v_call: TRBV6-5
cdr3_nt: TGTGCCAGCAGTCGGGACTTATATGGCTACACCTTC
cdr3_aa: CASSRDLYGYTF

j_call: TRBJ2-7
clone_size: NA
d_call: TRBD1
v_call: TRBV6-5
cdr3_nt: TGTGCCAGCAGTCGACAGGGTTTCTACGAGCAGTACTTC
cdr3_aa: CASSRQGFYEQYF

j_call: TRBJ2-2
clone_size: NA
d_call: TRBD1
v_call: TRBV2
cdr3_nt: TGTGCCAGCAGTCTAGGACAGGGGACCACCGGGGAGCTGTTTTTT
cdr3_aa: CASSLGQGTTGELFF

j_call: TRBJ1-1
clone_size: NA
d_call: TRBD1
v_call: TRBV10-2
cdr3_nt: TGCGCCAGCAGTGAGTTAGGGGGCGGTGAAGCTTTCTTT
cdr3_aa: CASSELGGGEAFF

j_call: TRBJ1-2
clone_size: NA
d_call: TRBD1
v_call: TRBV19
cdr3_nt: TGTGCCAGTGGGATGAACAGGGGACAGGGGGCGATTGGCTACACCTTC
cdr3_aa: CASGMNRGQGAIGYTF

j_call: TRBJ2-2
clone_size: NA
d_call: NA
v_call: TRBV5-1
cdr3_nt: TGCGCCAGCAGCCGACAGAACGCGAACACCGGGGAGCTGTTTTTT
cdr3_aa: CASSRQNANTGELFF

j_call: TRBJ2-3
clone_size: NA
d_call: NA
v_call: TRBV18
cdr3_nt: TGTGCCAGCTCAAGACAAGACACAGATACGCAGTATTTT
cdr3_aa: CASSRQDTDTQYF

j_call: TRBJ1-2
clone_size: NA
d_call: NA
v_call: TRBV7-9
cdr3_nt: TGTGCCAGCAGCCCCCGTGCATTCGAGGGTTATGGCTACACCTTC
cdr3_aa: CASSPRAFEGYGYTF

j_call: TRBJ1-2
clone_size: NA
d_call: NA
v_call: TRBV30
cdr3_nt: TGTGCCTGGAGTGGGCAGGGGATTCATGGCTACACCTTC
cdr3_aa: CAWSGQGIHGYTF

j_call: TRBJ2-1
clone_size: NA
d_call: TRBD1
v_call: TRBV19
cdr3_nt: TGTGCCAGTAGTATGGCCGGGACAGGGGTCTACAATGAGCAGTTCTTC
cdr3_aa: CASSMAGTGVYNEQFF

j_call: TRBJ2-5
clone_size: NA
d_call: TRBD2
v_call: TRBV3-1/TRBV3-2
cdr3_nt: TGTGCCAGCAGCCAACACCCAGAGGGACTAGCGGGGGGGCACGAAGAGACCCAGTACTTC
cdr3_aa: CASSQHPEGLAGGHEETQYF

j_call: TRBJ1-2
clone_size: NA
d_call: NA
v_call: TRBV7-9
cdr3_nt: TGTGCCAGCAGCCTGGACACCTATGGCTACACCTTC
cdr3_aa: CASSLDTYGYTF

j_call: TRBJ2-7
clone_size: NA
d_call: TRBD2
v_call: TRBV27
cdr3_nt: TGTGCCAGCAGTTCCCGGGAGGGCCCGTACGAGCAGTACTTC
cdr3_aa: CASSSREGPYEQYF

j_call: TRBJ2-2
clone_size: NA
d_call: NA
v_call: TRBV12-3/TRBV12-4
cdr3_nt: TGTGCCAGCAGCACAGGGAACACCGGGGAGCTGTTTTTT
cdr3_aa: CASSTGNTGELFF

j_call: TRBJ2-1
clone_size: NA
d_call: TRBD1
v_call: TRBV15
cdr3_nt: TGTGCCACCAGCAGAGTCATTTTGGGACAGGCTTACAATGAGCAGTTCTTC
cdr3_aa: CATSRVILGQAYNEQFF

j_call: TRBJ1-5
clone_size: once
d_call: NA
v_call: TRBV7-8
cdr3_nt: TGTGCCAGCAGCCCAGGTCAGGGCCCCGGGCAGCCCCAGCATTTT
cdr3_aa: CASSPGQGPGQPQHF

j_call: TRBJ1-2
clone_size: NA
d_call: NA
v_call: TRBV24-1
cdr3_nt: TGTGCCACCAGTGATCCGAGCAGGGCTGGCTACACCTTC
cdr3_aa: CATSDPSRAGYTF